This TCR beta chain emerged from a study of T cells in narcolepsy (dated by TCRdb to 2017 to 2018). About the full investigation: The study enrolled patients with narcolepsy type 1 or type 2 (NT1, NT2) together with healthy control donors. The study used TCR Vbeta sequencing to track clonotypes in blood and CSF while looking for autoreactive T cells in narcolepsy patients that target self-antigens of hypocretin neurons (hypocretin, TRIB2).

Preparation of the library involved the immunoSEQ multiplex PCR assay. TCRdb retrieved this table from immuneACCESS and kept in-frame rearrangements only. Not all clones are present; in checked studies, unresolved V genes account for under half, and no reason is known for the remainder. The sample contains roughly 23,000 clones, approximately 82% of them found a single time. The top ten constitute about 4% of the sample. For TCR Vbeta sequencing, memory CD4+ T cells were sorted ex vivo from the peripheral blood of both healthy controls and narcolepsy patients. The germline ends are 7 bases apart after V is trimmed by 5 bases and J by 6 bases. Based on the germline V gene, the CDR1 and CDR2 sequences are SGHTA and FQGNSA. The CDR3 starts with the cysteine, ends with the phenylalanine, and has 12 residues. The read is trimmed to its CDR3 DNA, 36 bases read in frame from base 1. Broad study findings and their caveats: Autoreactive clonotypes were reported to be detected serially in the blood of the same patients and of different patients, but not in the blood of healthy controls. Numbers of sequenced blood memory CD4+ clonotypes were comparable, with averages of some 40,000 in patients and some 30,000 in controls. Plots comparing CSF and blood CD4+ T cell clonotypes from the same patient highlighted HCRT-specific and TRIB2-specific autoreactive clonotypes. No sequences matching autoreactive T cell clones were contained in some blood memory CD4+ repertoires from patients and controls.

Worth noting for this clone: Its antigen remains unidentified. No base quality information exists; no much larger clone differs at one position.

This receptor was identified in a human donor in good health. The source material was memory (CD45RA-) CD4+ T cells from blood. Explained via the paper, the cell subset or site label denotes: memory T cells sorted ex vivo from peripheral blood. The chain is assembled from TRBV7-2 and TRBJ2-2; the D gene is unclear. The nucleotides read TGTGCCAGCAGCAATTCCGCCGGGGAGCTGTTTTTT. Translated, it reads CASSNSAGELFF.